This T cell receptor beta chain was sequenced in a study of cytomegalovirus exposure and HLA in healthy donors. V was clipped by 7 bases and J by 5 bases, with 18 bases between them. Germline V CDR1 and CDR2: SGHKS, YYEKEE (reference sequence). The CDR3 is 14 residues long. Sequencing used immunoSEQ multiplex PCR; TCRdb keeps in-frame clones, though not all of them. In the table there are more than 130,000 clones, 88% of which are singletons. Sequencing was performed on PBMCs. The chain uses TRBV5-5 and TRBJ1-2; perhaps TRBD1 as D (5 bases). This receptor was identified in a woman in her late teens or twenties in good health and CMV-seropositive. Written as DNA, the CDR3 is TGTGCCAGCGGGAAGGACATCCTGGCTTATGGCTACACCTTC. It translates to CASGKDILAYGYTF.